What follows are 24 T cell receptor beta chains derived from one specimen sequenced in a study of Graves' ophthalmopathy and Graves' hyperthyroidism. Researchers took RNA transcripts and amplified TCR beta CDR3 regions from them. The library came from an HTBI-primed first-round RT-PCR and a second-round multiplex PCR. TCRdb re-called the multiplex PCR reads through MiXCR, storing one row per CDR3 protein. The sample has approximately 460,000 distinct CDR3 sequences, approximately 15% seen once; the top ten hold 9.8%. The material sequenced was blood. The receptors here all came from a woman aged 30 to 39 with Graves' ophthalmopathy.

This chain uses TRBV15 with TRBJ1-1; no definite D call. V lost 1 base, J lost 4 bases, and 16 bases lay in between. Germline CDR1 LNHNV, CDR2 YYDKDF (reference sequence). This CDR3 spans 16 amino acids. The CDR3 sequence: CATSRVAAWGGTEAFF. The CDR3 coding sequence is TGTGCCACCAGCAGAGTGGCAGCGTGGGGTGGCACTGAAGCTTTCTTT.

This clonotype was counted ten times or more. J is TRBJ2-5 and V is TRBV5-1; 11 bases fit TRBD1. The CDR3 runs to 16 residues. Germline V CDR1 and CDR2: SGHRS, YFSETQ. Trimming at V came to 4 bases and at J to 0 bases, leaving 5 bases not matched to a gene. The CDR3 DNA sequence: TGCGCCAGCAGCGGCGGGACAGGGGGTTACCAAGAGACCCAGTACTTC. As protein: CASSGGTGGYQETQYF.

This clonotype appeared many times. This chain links TRBV27 with TRBJ2-7, with a tentative D call TRBD2 (5 bases). Germline CDR1 reads MNHEY; CDR2 reads SMNVEV (reference sequence). V shed 0 bases and J shed 0 bases, with 12 bases lying between them. This CDR3 spans 16 amino acids. CDR3 residues: CASSLSPSGSSYEQYF. The CDR3 DNA is TGTGCCAGCAGTTTATCCCCCTCGGGAAGCTCCTACGAGCAGTACTTC.

This clonotype showed up just a few times. The chain recombines TRBV30 with TRBJ2-7, with D possibly matching TRBD2 (5 bases). The CDR3 spans 14 residues. The V gene lost 4 bases and the J gene lost 4 bases, with 17 bases spanning the gap. Germline V gene data show CDR1 as GTSNPN and CDR2 as SVGIG (reference sequence). The CDR3 protein is CAWTRTGKLYEQYF. The DNA of the CDR3 is TGTGCCTGGACTAGGACCGGGAAGCTATACGAGCAGTACTTC.

This clonotype was seen many times. The chain employs TRBV7-9 and TRBJ1-1; unclear D gene. Looked up from germline, CDR1 is SEHNR and CDR2 is FQNEAQ (reference sequence). This CDR3 comprises 13 residues. V lost 5 bases to trimming and J lost 4 bases, with 11 bases between them. This CDR3 reads CASSSVGFTEAFF. CDR3 DNA: TGTGCCAGCAGCAGTGTGGGGTTCACTGAAGCTTTCTTT.

The DNA of the CDR3 is TGTGCCAGCAGCTTAGAGACAGGGGTAGCTTTCTTT. It codes for CASSLETGVAFF. The chain uses TRBV5-5 and TRBJ1-1, with 8 bases aligning to TRBD1. V gave up 2 bases and J gave up 10 bases; unmatched junction bases: 4. Germline-derived CDR1 and CDR2 are SGHKS and YYEKEE (reference sequence). The CDR3 totals 12 residues. Variable domain in full (rest from reference TRBV5-5 and TRBJ1-1): DAGVTQSPTHLIKTRGQQVTLRCSPISGHKSVSWYQQVLGQGPQFIFQYYEKEERGRGNFPDRFSARQFPNYSSELNVNALLLGDSALYLCASSLETGVAFFGQGTRLTVV.

This clonotype was recorded at least ten times. This sequence joins TRBV2 and TRBJ1-5; D is ambiguous. The CDR3 length is 16 residues. Germline assignment: CDR1 SNHLY and CDR2 FYNNEI. Trimming took 7 bases from V and 2 from J, leaving 18 bases between them. The CDR3, as DNA: TGTGCCAGCAAACCCATCTGGGCCGGGGGCAATCAGCCCCAGCATTTT. Translation gives CASKPIWAGGNQPQHF.

This clonotype turned up a few times. The gene calls are TRBV18 and TRBJ1-2, with no clear D. Germline CDR1 and CDR2: KGHSH and LQKENI. V gave up 7 bases and J gave up 8 bases, with 20 bases separating them. The CDR3 covers 14 residues. CDR3 region: CASFPSENQRGYTF. The CDR3 region has the DNA TGTGCCAGCTTCCCGTCGGAGAACCAACGCGGCTACACCTTC. The full variable domain, in which reference TRBV18 and TRBJ1-2 provide the parts outside the CDR3, is NAGVMQNPRHLVRRRGQEARLRCSPMKGHSHVYWYRQLPEEGLKFMVYLQKENIIDESGMPKERFSAEFPKEGPSILRIQQVVRGDSAAYFCASFPSENQRGYTFGSGTRLTVV.

This clonotype showed up many times. The genes are TRBV29-1 and TRBJ2-7; TRBD2 agrees at 7 bases. Per the germline V gene, CDR1 is SQVTM and CDR2 is ANQGSEA. After removal of 5 bases from V and 2 bases from J, the junction contained 6 bases not matched to a gene. This CDR3 has 13 residues. The CDR3 DNA reads as TGCAGCGTTTGGGGAACTAGCGCCTACGAGCAGTACTTC. It yields the protein CSVWGTSAYEQYF.

Turning to this clonotype: The junction and the germline gene differ at one end; a read error may be behind it. CDR3 protein: CASSLVGKQETQYF. CDR3 coding DNA: TGTGCTAGCAGCTTAGTTGGCAAACAAGAGACCCAGTACTTC. The chain carries TRBV7-7 and TRBJ2-5; D not resolved. Per germline, CDR1 SSHAT and CDR2 FNYEAQ (reference sequence). This CDR3 spans 14 amino acids.

The chain joins TRBV30 to TRBJ2-7; no firm D call. Germline V gene sequence: CDR1 GTSNPN, CDR2 SVGIG (reference sequence). The V end lost 3 bases, the J end lost 3 bases, and 6 bases lay between the germline ends. The CDR3 covers 11 residues. DNA of the CDR3: TGTGCCTGGAGAGGAAGCTACGAGCAGTACTTC. Its protein is CAWRGSYEQYF.

This clonotype was counted ten times or more. The genes are TRBV7-9 and TRBJ1-5; possibly TRBD1 for D (5 bases). CDR1 and CDR2 from the germline V gene are SEHNR and FQNEAQ (reference sequence). This CDR3 spans 15 amino acids. Trimming left V 1 base short and J 4 bases short, with 11 bases between. For the CDR3, the DNA is TGTGCCAGCAGCTTAGGGCAGGGTAGAAATCAGCCCCAGCATTTT. Encoded protein: CASSLGQGRNQPQHF.

There are many counts of this clonotype. CDR3 nucleotide sequence: TGTGCCAGCAGTGACGCAGGGCGAGGGGGCAATCAGCCCCAGCATTTT. Translation gives CASSDAGRGGNQPQHF. The chain couples TRBV12-3 or TRBV12-4 to TRBJ1-5, with D possibly being TRBD1 (5 bases). The CDR3 totals 16 residues. Trimming stripped 5 bases from V and 2 bases from J, with 16 bases between.

Points on this clonotype: Given a much more abundant clone one base away, this may be a read error. The chain combines TRBV28 with TRBJ1-5; no reliable D call. The V gene lost 10 bases and the J gene lost 3 bases, with 10 bases spanning the gap. CDR3 length: 12 residues. Germline lookup yields CDR1 MDHEN and CDR2 SYDVKM. CDR3 sequence: CATTEVNQPQHF. The DNA for the CDR3 is TGTGCCACCACCGAGGTCAATCAGCCCCAGCATTTT.

This clonotype was seen repeatedly, ten times or more. The chain recombines TRBV19 with TRBJ1-1; 7 nucleotides line up with TRBD1. Looked up from germline, CDR1 is LNHDA and CDR2 is SQIVND (reference sequence). Trimming took 7 bases from V and 1 from J; bases not matched to a gene: 6. The CDR3 is made up of 14 amino acids. CDR3 DNA sequence: TGTGCCAGTACCTACAGGGGACCGAACACTGAAGCTTTCTTT. This codes for CASTYRGPNTEAFF.

This clonotype has ten or more counts. V gene TRBV7-8 combines with J gene TRBJ2-5; possible D gene TRBD2, 7 bases. Per germline, CDR1 SGHVS and CDR2 FQNEAQ. V gave up 6 bases and J gave up 5 bases, with 10 bases separating them. The CDR3 runs to 12 residues. The CDR3 DNA follows: TGTGCCAGCAGGGGGGGGGGCGAGACCCAGTACTTC. Translated: CASRGGGETQYF. Together with reference TRBV7-8 and TRBJ2-5, the CDR3 gives the full variable domain: GAGVSQSPRYKVAKRGQDVALRCDPISGHVSLFWYQQALGQGPEFLTYFQNEAQLDKSGLPSDRFFAERPEGSVSTLKIQRTQQEDSAVYLCASRGGGETQYFGPGTRLLVL.

This clonotype was picked up many times. This sequence joins TRBV12-3 or TRBV12-4 and TRBJ2-7, with TRBD1 as a possible D gene (6 bases). This CDR3 is 16 amino acids long. Trimming pared 0 bases from V and 4 bases from J, leaving 16 bases between. CDR3 residues: CASSLAGAMSGYEQYF. Here the CDR3 DNA reads TGTGCCAGCAGTTTAGCGGGGGCCATGTCGGGGTACGAGCAGTACTTC.

This clonotype was recorded at least ten times. The rearrangement uses TRBV7-2 and TRBJ2-5, with unresolved D. Germline assignment: CDR1 SGHTA and CDR2 FQGNSA. Trimming stripped 3 bases from V and 5 bases from J, with 10 bases between. This CDR3 comprises 13 residues. For the CDR3, the DNA is TGTGCCAGCAGCTTGATCGAGAGGGAGACCCAGTACTTC. Encoded protein: CASSLIERETQYF.

In its sample, this clonotype was seen many times. V is TRBV30 and J is TRBJ2-1; D unclear. Trimming took 0 bases from V and 10 from J, leaving 13 bases between them. This CDR3 has 13 amino acids. The germline V gene encodes CDR1 GTSNPN and CDR2 SVGIG (reference sequence). In nucleotides, the CDR3 is TGTGCCTGGAGTGTACATAGGGTTAACGAGCAGTTCTTC. Its protein product is CAWSVHRVNEQFF.

This clonotype was detected ten times or more. The V and J genes are TRBV5-1 and TRBJ2-4; D ambiguous. The length of the CDR3 is 14 residues. V was pared by 0 bases and J by 2 bases, with 6 bases between. In germline, CDR1 is SGHRS, CDR2 YFSETQ. The CDR3 is CASSLDRTKNIQYF. As DNA, the CDR3 is TGCGCCAGCAGCTTGGACCGAACCAAAAACATTCAGTACTTC.

A note on this clonotype: The CDR3 carries no conserved terminal phenylalanine or tryptophan, so it likely arises from a read error. CDR3 coding DNA: TGTGCCAGTGGGAGGGGCAGTCAGCCCCAGCATTAT. Translating it yields CASGRGSQPQHY. The chain carries TRBV9 and TRBJ1-5; D is perhaps TRBD1 (5 bases). The CDR3 runs to 12 residues. Per germline, CDR1 SGDLS and CDR2 YYNGEE. Trimming removed 8 bases from V and 6 bases from J, with 12 bases in between.

This clonotype was recorded at least ten times. CDR3 DNA sequence: TGTGCCAGCAGCCCGAGGGGGTTGGGCGCTGGGGCCAACGTCCTGACTTTC. Protein: CASSPRGLGAGANVLTF. The chain links TRBV28 to TRBJ2-6; maybe TRBD1 (6 bases). The CDR3 loop spans 17 amino acids. CDR1 and CDR2 from the germline V gene are MDHEN and SYDVKM. V gave up 6 bases and J gave up 2 bases, with 17 bases separating them.

Many counts were recorded for this clonotype. V usage is TRBV7-9 and J usage is TRBJ2-5; no reliable D call. Germline lookup yields CDR1 SEHNR and CDR2 FQNEAQ (reference sequence). This CDR3 spans 15 amino acids. V was pared by 5 bases and J by 2 bases, with 15 bases between. In DNA form, the CDR3 reads TGTGCCAGCAGCCCGTCGAGCTGGTTTCAAGAGACCCAGTACTTC. Amino acid sequence: CASSPSSWFQETQYF.

This clonotype appeared many times. The CDR3 bases are TGTGCCAGCAGCTTAGTCTTGGCAGGCGAAGCTTTCTTT. Its protein is CASSLVLAGEAFF. V usage is TRBV7-2 and J usage is TRBJ1-1; D unclear. Germline-derived CDR1 and CDR2 are SGHTA and FQGNSA. There are 13 residues in the CDR3. V lost 1 base and J 8 bases, leaving 11 bases between the germline ends.